Sequencing of this T cell receptor beta chain was carried out in a study of blood T cell repertoires in COVID-19. Overall study: Samples came from the United States, Italy and Spain, spanning acute and convalescent COVID-19. Sample material is recorded as cDNA or gDNA derived from T cells, B-cell-depleted T cells, or PBMCs.

V gave up 1 base and J gave up 9 bases, with 10 bases separating them. This CDR3 region has 13 residues. Germline values: CDR1 SGHAT, CDR2 FQNNGV. In the authors' methods: How many nucleated cells were present was estimated from reference gene primer amplification. Assay used: immunoSEQ multiplex PCR; TCRdb lists only in-frame clones, some missing. V, J and clone size reflect that table, while D and trimming were determined from the DNA. There are more than 150,000 clones in the sample; more than 85% occur only once, and around 0.6% lies in the top ten. In its sample, this clone was seen a few times. Seattle researchers signed up patients amid active infection and tracked them longitudinally.

The chain combines TRBV11-2 with TRBJ1-5, with no clear D. Sequenced: peripheral blood. The source of this sequence is a man aged 55 to 70 with COVID-19, enrolled during active disease. CDR3 bases: TGTGCCAGCAGCTTAGTCCAGAGCGGGCCCCAGCATTTT. As protein: CASSLVQSGPQHF.